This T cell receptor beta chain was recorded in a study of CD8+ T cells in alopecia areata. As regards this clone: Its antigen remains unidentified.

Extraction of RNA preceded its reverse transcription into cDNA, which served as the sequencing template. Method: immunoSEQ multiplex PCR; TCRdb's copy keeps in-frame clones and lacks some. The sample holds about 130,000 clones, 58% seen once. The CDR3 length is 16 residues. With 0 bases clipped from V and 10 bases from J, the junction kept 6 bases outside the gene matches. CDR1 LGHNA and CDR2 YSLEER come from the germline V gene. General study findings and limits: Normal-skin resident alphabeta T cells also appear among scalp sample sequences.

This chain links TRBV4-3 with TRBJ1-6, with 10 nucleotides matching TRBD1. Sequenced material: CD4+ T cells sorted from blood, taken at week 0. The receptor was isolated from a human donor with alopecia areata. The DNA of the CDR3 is TGCGCCAGCAGCCAAGACCGGGACAGGGGTTTCTCACCCCTCCACTTT. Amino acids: CASSQDRDRGFSPLHF.